These 26 T cell receptor beta chains were all obtained from the same sample, sequenced in a study of blood T cell repertoires in COVID-19 (dated by TCRdb to 2019 to 2021). Libraries were prepared through the immunoSEQ multiplex PCR assay. TCRdb limited this immuneACCESS table to in-frame rearrangements with V and J called. A share of clones is missing; checked studies link under half to unresolved V genes, and the rest is unexplained. Here the sample has just over 350,000 clones; about 90% occur a single time. Clones ranked in the top ten supply 3% of the sample. Specimen: PBMCs or T cells enriched from blood (not recorded which). These receptors originate from a woman in her 30s who had recovered from COVID-19.

The chain has TRBV2 and TRBJ1-6; a possible D gene is TRBD1 (5 bases). Germline lookup yields CDR1 SNHLY and CDR2 FYNNEI. CDR3 length: 13 residues. Trimming pared 11 bases from V and 9 bases from J, leaving 17 bases between. CDR3 sequence: CASSVGTRSPLHF. In nucleotides, the CDR3 is TGTGCCTCAAGTGTAGGGACTCGTTCACCCCTCCACTTT.

This rearrangement joins TRBV29-1 to TRBJ1-2; D call uncertain. This CDR3 comprises 13 residues. Germline V gene sequence: CDR1 SQVTM, CDR2 ANQGSEA. Trimming cost V 4 bases and J 3 bases, with 12 bases left between them. In DNA, the CDR3 is TGCAGCGTTGGGGCGGGCGCCGACTATGGCTACACCTTC. It codes for CSVGAGADYGYTF.

In this sample, this clone turned up once. The chain recombines TRBV11-2 with TRBJ2-5; 8 bases align to TRBD1. The CDR3 runs 14 residues. Germline CDR1 reads SGHAT; CDR2 reads FQNNGV. Unmatched junction bases numbered 8, after V lost 6 bases and J lost 5 bases. The CDR3 nucleotides are TGTGCCAGCAGGCCAGGGGGCGAATGGGAGACCCAGTACTTC. Amino acids: CASRPGGEWETQYF.

The rearrangement uses TRBV10-1 and TRBJ2-5, with a tentative D call TRBD2 (6 bases). Germline CDR1 reads WNHNN; CDR2 reads SYGVQD (reference sequence). Trimming left V 2 bases short and J 0 bases short, with 13 bases between. CDR3 length equals 16 residues. The CDR3 region has the DNA TGCGCCAGCAGTGAGGGATCCGGGACTCACCAAGAGACCCAGTACTTC. This gives the protein CASSEGSGTHQETQYF.

The chain joins TRBV2 to TRBJ1-4; 8 bases fit TRBD1. Germline V lookup: CDR1 SNHLY, CDR2 FYNNEI. This CDR3 region has 15 residues. The V and J ends lost 5 bases and 7 bases, in that order; junction bases with no gene match: 9. The CDR3 nucleotides are TGTGCCAGCAGTATAAATGGACAGGGCGGTGAAAAACTGTTTTTT. This translates into CASSINGQGGEKLFF.

The chain has TRBV9 and TRBJ2-7; D might be TRBD2 (7 bases). This CDR3 has 12 amino acids. Germline assignment: CDR1 SGDLS and CDR2 YYNGEE. V lost 4 bases, J lost 7 bases, and 12 bases lay in between. In DNA, the CDR3 is TGTGCCAGCAGCCCAGGGGAGGGTGAGCAGTACTTC. As protein: CASSPGEGEQYF.

A few counts support this clone. The chain couples TRBV7-2 to TRBJ1-1; no firm D call. The CDR3 is 14 residues long. The germline gives CDR1 SGHTA, CDR2 FQGNSA. Trimming pared 3 bases from V and 4 bases from J, leaving 12 bases between. CDR3 region: CASSFISSGTEAFF. CDR3 bases: TGTGCCAGCAGCTTCATCTCATCGGGCACTGAAGCTTTCTTT.

The chain uses TRBV7-3 and TRBJ2-3; 12 bases agree with TRBD1. The germline V gene has CDR1 SGHTA and CDR2 FQGTGA. The ends lost 6 bases at V and 4 bases at J; junction bases unmatched: 5. The CDR3 loop spans 15 amino acids. CDR3 loop: CASSLGQGAADTQYF. In nucleotides, the CDR3 is TGTGCCAGCAGTTTGGGACAGGGGGCGGCAGATACGCAGTATTTT.

The V gene is TRBV11-3, the J gene TRBJ2-5; D not resolved. V dropped 0 bases and J dropped 0 bases, with 5 bases sitting between them. CDR3 size: 14 residues. Germline lookup yields CDR1 SGHNT and CDR2 YENEEA. CDR3 nucleotide sequence: TGTGCCAGCAGCTTAGAAGCTTACCAAGAGACCCAGTACTTC. Translating it yields CASSLEAYQETQYF.

The chain has TRBV6-4 and TRBJ2-2; D perhaps matches TRBD2 (5 bases). Germline loops: CDR1 MRHNA, CDR2 SNTAGT. The CDR3 has 17 amino acids. Trimming left V 0 bases short and J 5 bases short, with 16 bases between. In DNA, the CDR3 is TGTGCCAGCAGTGACTCGTTGAGGGCGTTAGGAACCGGGGAGCTGTTTTTT. Amino acids: CASSDSLRALGTGELFF.

The rearrangement uses TRBV6-5 and TRBJ2-5, with D possibly matching TRBD1 (5 bases). This CDR3 has 12 residues. Trimming shortened V by 7 bases and J by 4 bases, and 10 bases separated the two germline ends. From germline, CDR1 is MNHEY and CDR2 SVGAGI. The CDR3 nucleotides read TGTGCCAGCAAGGGGTTCGGAGAGACCCAGTACTTC. Translation gives CASKGFGETQYF.

The CDR3 region has the DNA TGTGCCAGCAGCTTAGATCAGGGAGGGAGTTCCTCCTACAATGAGCAGTTCTTC. Encoded protein: CASSLDQGGSSSYNEQFF. The chain uses TRBV11-3 and TRBJ2-1, with TRBD2 matching over 7 bases. Germline CDR1 reads SGHNT; CDR2 reads YENEEA. Losses at the gene ends were 0 bases for V and 0 bases for J; bases not matched to a gene: 8. The CDR3 covers 18 residues.

V gene TRBV2 combines with J gene TRBJ1-6, with 9 bases identical to TRBD1. Looked up from germline, CDR1 is SNHLY and CDR2 is FYNNEI. This CDR3 contains 16 residues. J gave up 7 bases and V 2 bases, and 6 bases lay outside the gene matches. CDR3 coding DNA: TGTGCCAGCAGTGAATATGGGACAGGGTTAAATTCACCCCTCCACTTT. The encoded protein is CASSEYGTGLNSPLHF.

V is TRBV2 and J is TRBJ2-5, with TRBD2 matching over 8 bases. With V trimmed by 6 bases and J by 3 bases, 9 bases remained unmatched. The length of the CDR3 is 15 residues. Germline CDR1 and CDR2: SNHLY and FYNNEI. The CDR3 loop reads CASRESGRGKETQYF. The CDR3 nucleotides read TGTGCCAGCAGGGAGAGCGGGAGAGGGAAAGAGACCCAGTACTTC.

The chain is built from TRBV5-1 and TRBJ2-1; 7 nucleotides line up with TRBD2. Germline lookup yields CDR1 SGHRS and CDR2 YFSETQ. The CDR3 runs 15 residues. Trimming removed 5 bases from V and 4 bases from J; junction bases left unmatched: 9. The CDR3 region is CASSQSGAEYNEQFF. CDR3 in DNA: TGCGCCAGCAGTCAAAGCGGGGCTGAATACAATGAGCAGTTCTTC.

The chain has TRBV12-3 or TRBV12-4 and TRBJ2-1; tentatively, D is TRBD2 (5 bases). Trimming removed 5 bases from V and 8 bases from J, with 13 bases in between. The CDR3 has 13 residues. The chain's CDR3 is CASSAKLVDEQFF. The CDR3 region has the DNA TGTGCCAGCAGTGCCAAACTAGTCGATGAGCAGTTCTTC.

The rearrangement joins TRBV19 to TRBJ1-6; 7 nucleotides agree with TRBD1. Germline loops: CDR1 LNHDA, CDR2 SQIVND (reference sequence). Trimming took 7 bases from V and 14 from J; bases not matched to a gene: 14. This CDR3 is built from 14 residues. CDR3 coding DNA: TGTGCCAGTACAAGGTGGCAGGGGGATCGAACCCTCCACTTT. Translating it yields CASTRWQGDRTLHF. Filled out from reference TRBV19 and TRBJ1-6, the complete variable domain reads DGGITQSPKYLFRKEGQNVTLSCEQNLNHDAMYWYRQDPGQGLRLIYYSQIVNDFQKGDIAEGYSVSREKKESFPLTVTSAQKNPTAFYLCASTRWQGDRTLHFGNGTRLTVT.

The chain recombines TRBV28 with TRBJ2-5; 8 bases fit TRBD1. The CDR3 totals 14 residues. Trimming took 6 bases from V and 5 from J; bases not matched to a gene: 8. Germline loops: CDR1 MDHEN, CDR2 SYDVKM. The DNA for the CDR3 is TGTGCCAGCAGAGCGAGCAGGGGGCCGGAGACCCAGTACTTC. It specifies CASRASRGPETQYF.

The rearrangement links TRBV18 to TRBJ1-6; D might be TRBD1 (5 bases). The V end was cut by 2 bases, the J end by 4 bases, with 9 bases between. The CDR3 is 15 amino acids. CDR1 and CDR2 from the germline V gene are KGHSH and LQKENI. The CDR3 reads CASSPTGSYNSPLHF. The CDR3 DNA reads TGTGCCAGCTCACCAACAGGCAGTTATAATTCACCCCTCCACTTT.

The rearrangement uses TRBV18 and TRBJ2-3; 8 bases are a match to TRBD2. This CDR3 contains 19 residues. The germline V gene encodes CDR1 KGHSH and CDR2 LQKENI. V shed 3 bases and J 0 bases; nucleotides not matched to a gene: 14. CDR3 DNA sequence: TGTGCCAGCTCACCCGGTCTTGAGCGGGAGTCCTTAAGCACAGATACGCAGTATTTT. It specifies CASSPGLERESLSTDTQYF.

The gene calls are TRBV12-3 or TRBV12-4 and TRBJ1-1; D is perhaps TRBD1 (6 bases). V was clipped by 5 bases and J by 11 bases, with 15 bases between them. There are 12 residues in the CDR3. The CDR3 is CASSQRYRVAFF. CDR3 DNA sequence: TGTGCCAGCAGTCAACGCTACAGGGTGGCTTTCTTT.

The gene calls are TRBV4-1 and TRBJ2-7; perhaps TRBD2 as D (6 bases). Germline V gene lookup returns CDR1 MGHRA and CDR2 YSYEKL. The CDR3 spans 16 residues. V gave up 3 bases and J gave up 3 bases, with 18 bases separating them. CDR3 amino acids: CASSHDRDFSLYEQYF. The CDR3 DNA follows: TGCGCCAGCAGCCACGACCGGGACTTTTCTCTCTACGAGCAGTACTTC.

The J gene is TRBJ2-1, the V gene TRBV4-2; 9 bases map to TRBD2. Germline lookup yields CDR1 LGHNA and CDR2 YNFKEQ. J gave up 6 bases and V 1 base, and 10 bases lay outside the gene matches. The CDR3 has 17 amino acids. The CDR3 reads CASSQAPKREVRNEQFF. CDR3 DNA: TGTGCCAGCAGCCAAGCCCCAAAGCGGGAGGTCCGCAATGAGCAGTTCTTC.

V and J are TRBV6-5 and TRBJ2-1; maybe TRBD2 (5 bases). V lost 8 bases to trimming and J lost 8 bases, with 13 bases between them. The germline gives CDR1 MNHEY, CDR2 SVGAGI. This CDR3 has 12 residues. CDR3: CASRTLWDEQFF. The CDR3 coding sequence is TGTGCCAGCCGGACTCTCTGGGATGAGCAGTTCTTC.

V and J are TRBV7-9 and TRBJ2-1, with 13 bases lining up with TRBD2. V lost 5 bases, J lost 9 bases, and 7 bases stayed unmatched. Germline CDR1 is SEHNR and CDR2 is FQNEAQ (reference sequence). This CDR3 has 15 residues. The CDR3 bases are TGTGCCAGCAGCCCTACTAGCGGGAGGGTCGTTGAGCAGTTCTTC. Translating gives CASSPTSGRVVEQFF.

The J gene is TRBJ1-1, the V gene TRBV7-9; D may be TRBD1 (5 bases). The germline V gene encodes CDR1 SEHNR and CDR2 FQNEAQ (reference sequence). CDR3 size: 16 residues. V was trimmed by 5 bases and J by 3 bases, leaving 19 bases between them. CDR3: CASSPEVWGEDTEAFF. The CDR3 bases are TGTGCCAGCAGCCCAGAGGTTTGGGGGGAGGACACTGAAGCTTTCTTT.